This T cell receptor beta chain was recorded in a study of PD-1 blockade in mismatch repair-deficient tumors. Turning to the study itself: Patients had fewer than 15 mismatch repair-deficient cancer types and were previously treated and progressing. Study conclusions and caveats: Tumor-resident clones, often undetectable pretreatment in blood, expanded then contracted after pembrolizumab.

All patients were mismatch repair deficient, assessed by either PCR or immunohistochemistry. TCRs were sequenced from a few patients responding to pembrolizumab. Regarding this clone: Its antigen remains unknown.

Libraries were prepared by immunoSEQ multiplex PCR; TCRdb keeps only in-frame clonotypes and omits some of them. The sample gives over 15,000 clones, roughly 83% of which show up once; about 17% is in the top ten. CDR1 SGHRS and CDR2 YFSETQ come from the germline V gene. The CDR3 has 17 residues. V was clipped by 0 bases and J by 0 bases, with 10 bases between them. The sequencing here drew on PBMCs, taken before pembrolizumab treatment. The chain is built from TRBV5-1 and TRBJ2-6; D is uncertain. This clonotype was sampled from an adult with mismatch repair-deficient cancer. CDR3 nucleotide sequence: TGCGCCAGCAGCTTGGCCGAGGTCCGCTCTGGGGCCAACGTCCTGACTTTC. Protein: CASSLAEVRSGANVLTF.